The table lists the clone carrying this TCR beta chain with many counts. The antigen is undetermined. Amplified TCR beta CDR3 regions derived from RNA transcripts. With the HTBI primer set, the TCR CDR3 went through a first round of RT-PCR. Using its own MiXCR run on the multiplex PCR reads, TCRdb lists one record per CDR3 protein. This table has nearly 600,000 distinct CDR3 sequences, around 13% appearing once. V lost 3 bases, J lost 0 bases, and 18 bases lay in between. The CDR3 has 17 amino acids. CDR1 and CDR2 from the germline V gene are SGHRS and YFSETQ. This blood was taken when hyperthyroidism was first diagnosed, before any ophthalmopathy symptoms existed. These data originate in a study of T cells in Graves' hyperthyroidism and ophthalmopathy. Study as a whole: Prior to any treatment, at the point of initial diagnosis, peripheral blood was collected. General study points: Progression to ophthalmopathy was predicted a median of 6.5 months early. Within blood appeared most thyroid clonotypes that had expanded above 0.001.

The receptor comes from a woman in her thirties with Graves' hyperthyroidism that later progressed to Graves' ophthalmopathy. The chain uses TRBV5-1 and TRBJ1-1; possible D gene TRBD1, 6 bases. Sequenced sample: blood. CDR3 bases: TGCGCCAGCAGCTCCAGACCCGGGACAACCATGAACACTGAAGCTTTCTTT. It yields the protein CASSSRPGTTMNTEAFF.